The rows below give T cell receptor beta chains drawn from one sample of a study of cytomegalovirus exposure and HLA in healthy donors. Assay used: immunoSEQ multiplex PCR; TCRdb lists only in-frame clones, some missing. This repertoire shows about 65,000 clones, roughly nine tenths found once; its top ten account for 1% to 1.5%. The sample consisted of PBMCs. Receptors originate from a woman aged 18-35 years in good health and CMV-seronegative. The CDR3 runs from the conserved cysteine through the conserved F or W. The order of the fields is clone size, V gene, J gene, D gene, CDR3 protein, CDR3 DNA. The D gene is left open where the match is weak. Rows give clone size only sometimes, using once, few, many, or a class for an expanded clone.

>NA|TRBV29-1|TRBJ2-2|NA
CSVGPGETGELFF
TGCAGCGTTGGGCCAGGGGAAACCGGGGAGCTGTTTTTT
>NA|TRBV6-5|TRBJ1-4|NA
CASSYGQGNEKLFF
TGTGCCAGCAGTTACGGGCAGGGGAATGAAAAACTGTTTTTT
>NA|TRBV7-2|TRBJ2-5|NA
CASSLVAAFRAETQYF
TGTGCCAGCAGCTTAGTAGCGGCGTTTAGGGCAGAGACCCAGTACTTC
>NA|TRBV19|TRBJ1-1|NA
CASSEWLTGTAGTEAFF
TGTGCCAGTAGTGAGTGGCTGACAGGTACGGCGGGCACTGAAGCTTTCTTT
>NA|TRBV4-1|TRBJ2-2|NA
CASSQGLTNTGELFF
TGCGCCAGCAGTCAGGGACTTACGAACACCGGGGAGCTGTTTTTT
>NA|TRBV5-1|TRBJ2-1|TRBD1
CASSLTGGPYNEQFF
TGCGCCAGCAGCTTGACAGGGGGCCCCTACAATGAGCAGTTCTTC
>NA|TRBV6-4|TRBJ2-2|NA
CASSERAGYTGELFF
TGTGCCAGCAGTGAAAGAGCGGGCTACACCGGGGAGCTGTTTTTT
>NA|TRBV4-3|TRBJ2-2|TRBD2
CASSHPGLSQSGSPGELFF
TGCGCCAGCAGCCATCCCGGACTATCTCAAAGCGGGAGTCCCGGGGAGCTGTTTTTT
>few|TRBV5-6|TRBJ1-4|TRBD1
CASSSTGGFNEKLFF
TGTGCCAGCAGCTCCACAGGGGGCTTTAATGAAAAACTGTTTTTT
>once|TRBV6-1|TRBJ2-1|TRBD1
CASLGGDNEQFF
TGTGCCAGCTTAGGGGGCGACAATGAGCAGTTCTTC
>NA|TRBV30|TRBJ2-3|TRBD2
CAWSAGGTDTQYF
TGTGCCTGGAGTGCGGGGGGGACAGATACGCAGTATTTT
>once|TRBV2|TRBJ2-2|NA
CASTGEGVLTGELFF
TGTGCCAGCACCGGTGAGGGGGTACTCACCGGGGAGCTGTTTTTT
>NA|TRBV11-2|TRBJ2-1|NA
CASSLWGGSGLYEQFF
TGTGCCAGCAGCTTATGGGGGGGCTCGGGCCTGTATGAGCAGTTCTTC
>few|TRBV5-5|TRBJ2-7|TRBD1
CASSPGPGQRSYEQYF
TGTGCCAGCAGCCCTGGCCCGGGACAGCGATCCTACGAGCAGTACTTC
>NA|TRBV5-6|TRBJ2-7|NA
CASSSGTSSREQYF
TGTGCCAGCAGCTCGGGGACATCCTCTCGGGAGCAGTACTTC
>NA|TRBV6-6|TRBJ2-5|NA
CASSYFGAQRSNF
TGTGCCAGCAGTTACTTTGGGGCCCAAAGGTCGAACTTC
>NA|TRBV27|TRBJ1-4|TRBD1
CASSSTGLGEKLFF
TGTGCCAGCAGTTCGACAGGGTTGGGAGAAAAACTGTTTTTT
>NA|TRBV21-1|TRBJ1-5|NA
CATARVGSNQPQHF
TGTGCGACAGCAAGGGTCGGAAGCAATCAGCCCCAGCATTTT
>NA|TRBV5-6|TRBJ2-3|NA
CASSLIYTDTQYF
TGTGCCAGCAGCTTGATCTACACAGATACGCAGTATTTT
>NA|TRBV19|TRBJ2-2|NA
CASSIVRDYTGELFF
TGTGCCAGTAGTATAGTCCGGGACTACACCGGGGAGCTGTTTTTT
>NA|TRBV19|TRBJ2-2|NA
CASSIDIGQIDGELFF
TGTGCCAGTAGTATAGATATCGGACAGATCGACGGGGAGCTGTTTTTT
>NA|TRBV28|TRBJ1-1|NA
CASTYGQNTEAFF
TGTGCCAGCACCTATGGACAGAACACTGAAGCTTTCTTT
>NA|TRBV11-3|TRBJ2-2|NA
CASTPSPGELFF
TGTGCCAGCACCCCCTCCCCCGGGGAGCTGTTTTTT
>NA|TRBV27|TRBJ2-3|NA
CASRELGTDTQYF
TGTGCCTCTAGGGAGTTGGGCACAGATACGCAGTATTTT
>NA|TRBV28|TRBJ2-7|TRBD1
CASRATGVEQYF
TGTGCCAGCAGGGCGACAGGGGTCGAGCAGTACTTC
>NA|TRBV10-3|TRBJ1-2|TRBD1
CAIGGRGQVNDYGYTF
TGTGCCATCGGGGGCCGGGGACAGGTGAATGACTATGGCTACACCTTC
>NA|TRBV6-1|TRBJ2-7|NA
CASSETQGGFYEQYF
TGTGCCAGCAGTGAAACCCAGGGGGGCTTCTACGAGCAGTACTTC
>NA|TRBV25-1|TRBJ1-6|NA
CASSDGGVGNSPLHF
TGTGCCAGCAGTGATGGGGGGGTGGGCAATTCACCCCTCCACTTT
>NA|TRBV10-3|TRBJ1-1|NA
CAISESWPGNSAEAFF
TGTGCCATCAGTGAGTCTTGGCCGGGTAATTCGGCTGAAGCTTTCTTT
>NA|TRBV11-2|TRBJ1-1|TRBD1
CASSDLIGTGGLTEAFF
TGTGCCAGCAGCGATCTAATAGGGACAGGCGGACTTACTGAAGCTTTCTTT
>NA|TRBV28|TRBJ2-7|TRBD1
CASSEQGGRNEQYF
TGTGCCAGCAGTGAACAGGGGGGAAGGAACGAGCAGTACTTC
>NA|TRBV28|TRBJ2-7|TRBD1
CASSLQGNEQYF
TGTGCCAGCAGCCTACAGGGGAACGAGCAGTACTTC
>NA|TRBV9|TRBJ2-3|NA
CASSVAETDTQYF
TGTGCCAGCAGCGTAGCCGAGACAGATACGCAGTATTTT
>NA|TRBV10-1|TRBJ2-1|TRBD1
CASSYRGLAYNEQFF
TGCGCCAGCAGTTACAGGGGGCTAGCCTACAATGAGCAGTTCTTC